This TCR beta chain was sequenced during a study of identifying expanded T cells in peripheral blood. TCRdb keeps only in-frame clones here, not all; method: immunoSEQ multiplex PCR. The sample has 50,000 to 70,000 clones, over 75% seen once. V lost 4 bases to trimming and J lost 7 bases; unmatched junction nucleotides: 4. Germline assignment: CDR1 SEHNR and CDR2 FQNEAQ (reference sequence). There are 14 residues in the CDR3. A note on this clone: Its target is not known.

During the collection period, no donor immune events like infections were recorded. The study, taken as a whole, reports: About 1.3 clones differed between technical replicates, versus roughly 17 and 20 over time.

The chain carries TRBV7-9 and TRBJ1-6; the match to TRBD1 covers 7 bases. The sequenced sample was blood. The receptor was isolated from a person aged 18-70 years in good health. Written as DNA, the CDR3 is TGTGCCAGCAGCTCAAGGGACAGAAATTCACCCCTCCACTTT. Translating gives CASSSRDRNSPLHF.